The 31 T cell receptor beta chains below were found in one sample sequenced in a study of cytomegalovirus exposure and HLA in healthy donors. It was with 60 Vbeta and 13 Jbeta primers that the PCR ran. Profiled with immunoSEQ multiplex PCR; TCRdb holds only in-frame clones, not every one. The sample shows 45,000 or so clones, around 73% of them seen only once. What was sequenced was PBMCs. The receptors were gathered from a young woman in good health and CMV-seronegative.

The gene calls are TRBV27 and TRBJ2-2; D is unresolved. The CDR3 sequence is 13 residues long. Germline CDR1 MNHEY, CDR2 SMNVEV (reference sequence). V shed 3 bases and J shed 4 bases, with 6 bases lying between them. The CDR3 nucleotides read TGTGCCAGCAGTTTTCTCTCCACCGGGGAGCTGTTTTTT. Amino acids: CASSFLSTGELFF.

The chain recombines TRBV7-2 with TRBJ1-6; D is undetermined. CDR3 length equals 13 residues. CDR1 SGHTA and CDR2 FQGNSA come from the germline V gene. The germline V and J ends were trimmed by 0 bases and 11 bases, with 8 bases remaining between them. The CDR3 DNA sequence: TGTGCCAGCAGCTTAGCCCGCGCGGCACCCCTCCACTTT. Protein: CASSLARAAPLHF.

This clone has a single count. The chain recombines TRBV7-2 with TRBJ2-1, with 8 bases aligning to TRBD2. The CDR3 totals 15 residues. Germline V lookup: CDR1 SGHTA, CDR2 FQGNSA. Trimming removed 3 bases from V and 6 bases from J; junction bases left unmatched: 7. The CDR3 reads CASSFPSGGPNEQFF. In nucleotides, the CDR3 is TGTGCCAGCAGCTTTCCCAGCGGGGGTCCCAATGAGCAGTTCTTC.

The chain recombines TRBV5-1 with TRBJ1-1; TRBD1 might be the D (6 bases). This CDR3 has 14 residues. V dropped 0 bases and J dropped 4 bases, with 10 bases sitting between them. Germline V gives CDR1 SGHRS, CDR2 YFSETQ. The CDR3 bases are TGCGCCAGCAGCTTGGTGACCAGGGGCACTGAAGCTTTCTTT. Translating gives CASSLVTRGTEAFF.

The gene calls are TRBV29-1 and TRBJ2-5; D uncertain. Germline loops: CDR1 SQVTM, CDR2 ANQGSEA. The V gene lost 8 bases and the J gene lost 1 base, with 20 bases spanning the gap. The length of the CDR3 is 15 residues. The CDR3 sequence: CSTRSAGLAQETQYF. The DNA for the CDR3 is TGCAGCACTCGCTCGGCTGGGCTCGCCCAAGAGACCCAGTACTTC.

The chain combines TRBV27 with TRBJ1-1; 7 bases agree with TRBD1. In germline, CDR1 is MNHEY, CDR2 SMNVEV (reference sequence). This CDR3 is 14 amino acids long. The V gene end was trimmed by 6 bases and the J gene end by 0 bases; junction bases not matched to a gene: 4. The CDR3 DNA sequence: TGTGCCAGCAGGCCGGGACAGTTGAACACTGAAGCTTTCTTT. The encoded protein is CASRPGQLNTEAFF.

Relative to its sample, this clone is medium-sized. V usage is TRBV5-1 and J usage is TRBJ2-1; 9 nucleotides line up with TRBD2. The CDR3 is made up of 15 amino acids. Losses at the gene ends were 4 bases for V and 3 bases for J; bases not matched to a gene: 5. In germline, CDR1 is SGHRS, CDR2 YFSETQ. In nucleotides, the CDR3 is TGCGCCAGCAGCAGCGGGGGGACTAACTACAATGAGCAGTTCTTC. It translates to CASSSGGTNYNEQFF.

V usage is TRBV5-1 and J usage is TRBJ1-1; a weak D match, TRBD1 (5 bases). CDR1 is SGHRS, CDR2 YFSETQ, per germline. CDR3 length equals 15 residues. V was pared by 6 bases and J by 1 base, with 16 bases between. CDR3 DNA: TGCGCCAGCACCCTGACAGTCGGGCCGAACACTGAAGCTTTCTTT. Its translation: CASTLTVGPNTEAFF.

The CDR3 DNA sequence: TGTGCCAGCAGCCTTGGACTAGCGGGACTACGGAATGAGCAGTTCTTC. Protein: CASSLGLAGLRNEQFF. This chain joins TRBV13 and TRBJ2-1; TRBD2 matches at 12 bases. The CDR3 contains 16 residues. CDR1 is PRHDT and CDR2 is FYEKMQ in the germline V gene (reference sequence). Unmatched junction bases numbered 9, after V lost 5 bases and J lost 7 bases.

V and J are TRBV6-5 and TRBJ2-7; D remains ambiguous. Germline CDR1 MNHEY, CDR2 SVGAGI. V was trimmed by 0 bases and J by 3 bases, leaving 6 bases between them. The CDR3 is made up of 13 amino acids. The CDR3 region has the DNA TGTGCCAGCAGTTACTCGGTCTACTACGAGCAGTACTTC. Its translation: CASSYSVYYEQYF.

This chain uses TRBV7-9 with TRBJ1-2; no clear D gene. The V gene lost 6 bases and the J gene lost 6 bases, with 14 bases spanning the gap. This CDR3 is 13 amino acids long. The germline V gene has CDR1 SEHNR and CDR2 FQNEAQ (reference sequence). The CDR3 nucleotides read TGTGCCAGCAGAGTGGACGCCGGGGATGGCTACACCTTC. It translates to CASRVDAGDGYTF.

The rearrangement uses TRBV7-9 and TRBJ2-7, with 11 bases matching TRBD1. This CDR3 is built from 15 residues. CDR1 and CDR2 from the germline V gene are SEHNR and FQNEAQ (reference sequence). J lost 3 bases, V lost 7 bases, and 8 bases had no gene match. CDR3 loop: CASTTGTGGGYEQYF. CDR3 coding DNA: TGTGCCAGCACCACCGGGACAGGGGGGGGCTACGAGCAGTACTTC.

This sequence joins TRBV29-1 and TRBJ2-7, with 7 bases aligning to TRBD1. With 0 bases clipped from V and 3 bases from J, the junction kept 5 bases outside the gene matches. Germline assignment: CDR1 SQVTM and CDR2 ANQGSEA. The CDR3 length is 14 residues. The CDR3, as DNA: TGCAGCGTTGAAGATGGGGACAGTTACTACGAGCAGTACTTC. It is translated as CSVEDGDSYYEQYF.

J is TRBJ2-5 and V is TRBV28; TRBD2 aligns across 8 bases. The V gene's germline CDR1 is MDHEN and CDR2 SYDVKM. V gave up 3 bases and J gave up 3 bases; unmatched junction bases: 0. The length of the CDR3 is 13 residues. This chain's CDR3 is CASSFGGEETQYF. CDR3 coding DNA: TGTGCCAGCAGTTTCGGGGGGGAAGAGACCCAGTACTTC.

The chain employs TRBV25-1 and TRBJ2-5; unclear D gene. The CDR3 sequence is 15 residues long. Germline CDR1 is MGHDK and CDR2 is SYGVNS. Deletions cut 1 base from V and 5 bases from J, with 14 bases between. The CDR3 DNA reads TGTGCCAGCAGTGAATTATTCGCGATGCGCGAGACCCAGTACTTC. This sequence encodes CASSELFAMRETQYF.

The J gene is TRBJ2-5, the V gene TRBV7-2; TRBD2 might be the D (6 bases). V was clipped by 5 bases and J by 1 base, with 17 bases between them. Germline-derived CDR1 and CDR2 are SGHTA and FQGNSA. This CDR3 is built from 16 residues. The CDR3 nucleotides are TGTGCCAGCAGCCCAGGACTTGCGGGGATCCAAGAGACCCAGTACTTC. It translates to CASSPGLAGIQETQYF.

This clone occurred a few times. The V and J genes are TRBV5-1 and TRBJ2-7; 7 nucleotides match TRBD2. There are 15 residues in the CDR3. Per the germline V gene, CDR1 is SGHRS and CDR2 is YFSETQ. V shed 0 bases, J shed 1 base, and the junction held 4 bases outside the gene matches. CDR3 DNA: TGCGCCAGCAGCTTGGATGCTAGCGGATCCTACGAGCAGTACTTC. Its protein product is CASSLDASGSYEQYF. The variable domain in full, with the rest retrieved from reference TRBV5-1 and TRBJ2-7, is KAGVTQTPRYLIKTRGQQVTLSCSPISGHRSVSWYQQTPGQGLQFLFEYFSETQRNKGNFPGRFSGRQFSNSRSEMNVSTLELGDSALYLCASSLDASGSYEQYFGPGTRLTVT.

This sequence joins TRBV30 and TRBJ2-7; TRBD2 might be the D (5 bases). V was cut by 5 bases and J by 4 bases, with 18 bases left in between. CDR3 length: 14 residues. Germline V lookup: CDR1 GTSNPN, CDR2 SVGIG (reference sequence). The CDR3 reads CAWYYGDEEYEQYF. The CDR3 DNA reads as TGTGCCTGGTACTACGGGGATGAGGAATACGAGCAGTACTTC.

This clone was recorded a few times. The chain joins TRBV5-1 to TRBJ1-1; D gene unclear. CDR3 size: 15 residues. Germline V gene sequence: CDR1 SGHRS, CDR2 YFSETQ. V was pared by 7 bases and J by 3 bases, with 19 bases between. This CDR3 reads CASSLPGEADTEAFF. The CDR3 nucleotides read TGCGCCAGCTCCTTGCCCGGGGAGGCGGACACTGAAGCTTTCTTT.

The chain recombines TRBV6-5 with TRBJ2-1; no clear D. V dropped 2 bases and J dropped 6 bases, with 8 bases sitting between them. Germline V gene data show CDR1 as MNHEY and CDR2 as SVGAGI. The CDR3 loop spans 13 amino acids. Written as DNA, the CDR3 is TGTGCCAGCAGTTACAACCAACTCAATGAGCAGTTCTTC. It yields the protein CASSYNQLNEQFF.

The genes are TRBV5-6 and TRBJ1-2; the D gene is possibly TRBD1 (6 bases). Germline-derived CDR1 and CDR2 are SGHDT and YYEEEE. Trimming shortened V by 5 bases and J by 3 bases, and 11 bases separated the two germline ends. The CDR3 is 13 amino acids. The CDR3, as DNA: TGTGCCAGCAGTGTCGGGGGGCACTATGGCTACACCTTC. It is translated as CASSVGGHYGYTF.

The genes are TRBV6-1 and TRBJ1-4, with 10 bases identical to TRBD1. Per germline, CDR1 MNHNS and CDR2 SASEGT. The CDR3 covers 14 residues. V shed 9 bases, J shed 5 bases, and the junction held 6 bases outside the gene matches. CDR3 sequence (DNA): TGTGCCAGTTCACCGGGACAGGGGAATGAAAAACTGTTTTTT. The encoded protein is CASSPGQGNEKLFF.

The genes are TRBV5-1 and TRBJ1-4, with 8 bases that match TRBD1. This CDR3 contains 14 residues. J lost 5 bases, V lost 4 bases, and 4 bases had no gene match. In germline, CDR1 is SGHRS, CDR2 YFSETQ. For the CDR3, the DNA is TGCGCCAGCAGCACCACAGGGGGGAATGAAAAACTGTTTTTT. Translated: CASSTTGGNEKLFF.

In nucleotides, the CDR3 is TGTGCCACCCAGAGACAGGGATATGACAATCAGCCCCAGCATTTT. Protein sequence: CATQRQGYDNQPQHF. V gene TRBV19 combines with J gene TRBJ1-5, with 7 bases identical to TRBD1. CDR1 and CDR2 from the germline V gene are LNHDA and SQIVND (reference sequence). The CDR3 runs to 15 residues. Trimming cost V 10 bases and J 3 bases; bases outside gene matches: 12.

The chain is built from TRBV4-1 and TRBJ2-7, with a possible D match to TRBD1 (6 bases). Germline V gene lookup returns CDR1 MGHRA and CDR2 YSYEKL. V was cut by 3 bases and J by 0 bases, with 15 bases left in between. The CDR3 covers 16 residues. CDR3 in DNA: TGCGCCAGCAGCCAGGACCCCAGGGGTAGCTCCTACGAGCAGTACTTC. Its translation is CASSQDPRGSSYEQYF.

The V call is TRBV30, the J call TRBJ1-5, with TRBD1 matching 9 bases. The CDR3 has 15 residues. After removal of 0 bases from V and 7 bases from J, the junction contained 7 bases not matched to a gene. The V gene's germline CDR1 is GTSNPN and CDR2 SVGIG (reference sequence). The DNA for the CDR3 is TGTGCCTGGAGTGTACCGGACAGGGGAAAGCAGCCCCAGCATTTT. Amino acid sequence: CAWSVPDRGKQPQHF.

There are a few counts of this clone. One end of the junction varies from germline; a read error may be responsible. This chain uses TRBV6-1 with TRBJ1-3; D ambiguous. This CDR3 is built from 12 residues. Germline V CDR1 and CDR2: MNHNS, SASEGT. The chain's CDR3 is CASREGLAGFDF. In nucleotides, the CDR3 is TGTGCCAGCAGGGAGGGTTTGGCGGGCTTCGATTTT.

The J gene is TRBJ2-7, the V gene TRBV30, with 8 bases aligning to TRBD2. The germline V gene encodes CDR1 GTSNPN and CDR2 SVGIG (reference sequence). There are 14 residues in the CDR3. V lost 2 bases, J lost 2 bases, and 5 bases stayed unmatched. The CDR3 DNA sequence: TGTGCCTGGAGTTCGTCGGGAGGGCCCTACGAGCAGTACTTC. Translating gives CAWSSSGGPYEQYF.

The chain employs TRBV6-1 and TRBJ1-1; TRBD1 is a possible D gene (6 bases). CDR3 size: 13 residues. The germline V and J ends were trimmed by 8 bases and 4 bases, with 14 bases remaining between them. Germline CDR1 is MNHNS and CDR2 is SASEGT. The DNA of the CDR3 is TGTGCCAGCGGCCTAAGGGGGGGCACTGAAGCTTTCTTT. This sequence encodes CASGLRGGTEAFF.

Only one count was recorded for this clone. The V gene is TRBV5-1, the J gene TRBJ1-2; the match to TRBD1 covers 7 bases. The V and J ends lost 2 bases and 8 bases, in that order; junction bases with no gene match: 9. CDR1 and CDR2 from the germline V gene are SGHRS and YFSETQ. The CDR3 is made up of 14 amino acids. The CDR3 region has the DNA TGCGCCAGCAGCTTACCCAGGGCACAGGGGGGCTACACCTTC. It is translated as CASSLPRAQGGYTF.

The rearrangement uses TRBV30 and TRBJ1-6; TRBD1 matches at 7 bases. Per the germline V gene, CDR1 is GTSNPN and CDR2 is SVGIG (reference sequence). The CDR3 consists of 14 residues. Trimming at V came to 5 bases and at J to 8 bases, leaving 9 bases not matched to a gene. CDR3 protein: CAWDRVLRYSPLHF. CDR3 sequence (DNA): TGTGCCTGGGACAGGGTCCTGAGGTATTCACCCCTCCACTTT. The variable domain in full, completed from reference TRBV30 and TRBJ1-6, reads SQTIHQWPATLVQPVGSPLSLECTVEGTSNPNLYWYRQAAGRGLQLLFYSVGIGQISSEVPQNLSASRPQDRQFILSSKKLLLSDSGFYLCAWDRVLRYSPLHFGNGTRLTVT.